The 10 T cell receptor beta chains in this list originate from one sample, sequenced in a study of T-cell memory formation after mild COVID-19. One entry per CDR3 protein, called by TCRdb with MiXCR from the 5' RACE reads. The sample has roughly 300,000 distinct CDR3 sequences; roughly 13% are singletons. What was sequenced was PBMCs or a T cell subset sorted from them (not recorded which). These receptors all come from a man aged 18 to 29 who had mild COVID-19 (a few samples of this study predate the infection). Cell type and time point are not known.

The sample holds many counts of this clonotype. Here the CDR3 reads CASSGGLQETQYF. As DNA, the CDR3 is TGTGCCAGCAGCGGGGGACTTCAAGAGACCCAGTACTTC. This chain connects TRBV7-2 to TRBJ2-5; a possible D gene is TRBD2 (6 bases). The CDR3 spans 13 residues. Per the germline V gene, CDR1 is SGHTA and CDR2 is FQGNSA. Trimming stripped 5 bases from V and 2 bases from J, with 9 bases between.

At least ten counts were recorded for this clonotype. The chain carries TRBV5-1 and TRBJ2-7; D may be TRBD1 or TRBD2 (5 bases each). The germline CDR1 and CDR2 sequences are SGHRS and YFSETQ. The CDR3 consists of 13 residues. Trimming removed 1 base at V and 5 bases at J, with 10 bases between. The CDR3 DNA follows: TGCGCCAGCAGCTTGTGGGGGTCTAACGAGCAGTACTTC. It is translated as CASSLWGSNEQYF.

V gene TRBV21-1 combines with J gene TRBJ2-5; the table's D gene call, TRBD1, was not cross checked with the DNA. TRBV21-1 is described as a pseudogene. CDR3 size: 17 residues. CDR3 sequence (DNA): TGTGCCAGCAGCATTCCCGGGACATTTAGGGAGAAAGAGACCCAGTACTTC. Its translation is CASSIPGTFREKETQYF.

This clonotype came up many times. This chain links TRBV6-2 or TRBV6-3 with TRBJ2-7; D is unresolved. The CDR3 has 12 residues. With 5 bases removed from V and 1 base from J, the gap between germline ends came to 6 bases. Germline V gene lookup returns CDR1 MNHEY and CDR2 SVGEGT. CDR3 nucleotide sequence: TGTGCCAGCAGTGAAAGTTCCTACGAGCAGTACTTC. Protein sequence: CASSESSYEQYF.

The gene calls are TRBV20-1 and TRBJ1-1, with D unresolved. The CDR3 consists of 14 residues. The V and J ends lost 0 bases and 4 bases respectively, with 12 bases between them. Germline CDR1 and CDR2: DFQATT and SNEGSKA (reference sequence). The CDR3 bases are TGCAGTGCTAGAGACCCGGCCAGGTCCACTGAAGCTTTCTTT. This translates into CSARDPARSTEAFF.

The table lists this clonotype with a few counts. This rearrangement joins TRBV9 to TRBJ2-3, with unresolved D. V lost 0 bases and J lost 5, with 10 bases in between. The CDR3 contains 14 residues. CDR1 is SGDLS, CDR2 YYNGEE, per germline. In DNA, the CDR3 is TGTGCCAGCAGCGTAGCTAGTCAGTTAGATACGCAGTATTTT. Its translation is CASSVASQLDTQYF.

The chain joins TRBV11-2 to TRBJ2-2, with D perhaps matching TRBD2 (5 bases). CDR1 SGHAT and CDR2 FQNNGV come from the germline V gene. The CDR3 consists of 15 residues. The V and J ends lost 5 bases and 5 bases respectively, with 15 bases between them. CDR3 residues: CASSPRASDTGELFF. The DNA of the CDR3 is TGTGCCAGCAGCCCGCGGGCCTCGGATACCGGGGAGCTGTTTTTT.

The table lists this clonotype with a few counts. The rearrangement joins TRBV4-1 to TRBJ2-3; 7 nucleotides agree with TRBD1. The CDR3 extends over 17 amino acids. V lost 1 base, J lost 0 bases, and 7 bases stayed unmatched. The germline gives CDR1 MGHRA, CDR2 YSYEKL. CDR3 in DNA: TGCGCCAGCAGCCAAGCCCAGGGACAGCAGAGCACAGATACGCAGTATTTT. Protein sequence: CASSQAQGQQSTDTQYF.

V and J are TRBV7-3 and TRBJ2-3, with 12 nucleotides matching TRBD2. From germline, CDR1 is SGHTA and CDR2 FQGTGA. The CDR3 totals 16 residues. The J segment lost 5 bases and the V segment lost 2 bases, leaving 5 bases of the junction unmatched. In nucleotides, the CDR3 is TGTGCCAGCAGCTTACAGACTAGCGGGGGTATAGATACGCAGTATTTT. Translating gives CASSLQTSGGIDTQYF.

This clonotype has only a few counts. The rearrangement links TRBV20-1 to TRBJ1-2, with D possibly matching TRBD1 (5 bases). CDR3 size: 14 residues. Germline values: CDR1 DFQATT, CDR2 SNEGSKA (reference sequence). Trimming took off 6 bases at V and 4 bases at J, with 18 bases between the two ends. For the CDR3, the DNA is TGCAGTGCAAGCGGGACGACAGTGGGCTATGGCTACACCTTC. This encodes CSASGTTVGYGYTF.